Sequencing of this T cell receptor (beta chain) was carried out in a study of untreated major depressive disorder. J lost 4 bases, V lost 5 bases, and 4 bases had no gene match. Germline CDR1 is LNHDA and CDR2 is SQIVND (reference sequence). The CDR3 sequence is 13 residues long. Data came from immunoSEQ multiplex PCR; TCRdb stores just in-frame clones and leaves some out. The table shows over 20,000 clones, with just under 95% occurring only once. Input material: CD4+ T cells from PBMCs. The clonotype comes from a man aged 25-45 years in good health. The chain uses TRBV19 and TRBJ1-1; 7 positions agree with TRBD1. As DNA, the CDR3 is TGTGCCAGTAGTTCAGGGGGTGCCACTGAAGCTTTCTTT. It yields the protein CASSSGGATEAFF.